A selection of T cell receptor beta chains follows, all from one sample in a study of graft-versus-host responses after intestinal transplantation. The protocol was immunoSEQ multiplex PCR, while the TCRdb copy is restricted to in-frame clones and leaves out a portion. The sample lists about 94,000 clones, 75% to 95% occurring once. Antigen specificity for these receptors is unknown. Material: unstimulated CD8+ T cells sorted from spleen or lymph node cells, obtained before intestinal transplant. Receptors were obtained from a human donor who received an intestinal transplant. Both conserved end residues are part of each CDR3. D genes are given only for firm matches. Part of the rows lack a size; the others show once, few, many or a class for expanded clones.

clone_size	d_call	v_call	j_call	cdr3_aa	cdr3_nt
NA	TRBD1	TRBV30	TRBJ2-3	CAWSGTVNTDTQYF	TGTGCCTGGTCGGGGACAGTAAACACAGATACGCAGTATTTT
once	TRBD1	TRBV5-6	TRBJ1-2	CASSSTGQGVYGYTF	TGTGCCAGCAGCTCAACGGGACAGGGGGTCTACGGCTACACCTTC
NA	NA	TRBV6-6	TRBJ2-3	CASSYEAESTDTQYF	TGTGCCAGCAGTTACGAGGCGGAAAGCACAGATACGCAGTATTTT
NA	NA	TRBV5-6	TRBJ2-7	CASSLSGGHEQYF	TGTGCCAGCAGCTTGTCGGGGGGCCACGAGCAGTACTTC
few	NA	TRBV29-1	TRBJ2-7	CSVESGPGEQYF	TGCAGCGTTGAATCAGGGCCAGGCGAGCAGTACTTC
NA	NA	TRBV6-1	TRBJ2-1	CASSDTGVSYNEQFF	TGTGCCAGCAGCGACACGGGGGTTTCCTACAATGAGCAGTTCTTC
NA	NA	TRBV11-2	TRBJ2-7	CASSLEVAAYEQYF	TGTGCCAGCAGCTTAGAGGTAGCGGCCTACGAGCAGTACTTC
once	NA	TRBV7-9	TRBJ2-7	CASSPSAGYSYEQYF	TGTGCCAGCAGCCCAAGCGCAGGGTACTCCTACGAGCAGTACTTC
NA	NA	TRBV7-9	TRBJ2-1	CASSFPVNNEQFF	TGTGCCAGCAGCTTCCCCGTAAACAATGAGCAGTTCTTC
NA	NA	TRBV2	TRBJ2-2	CASTSNTGELFF	TGTGCCAGCACCAGTAACACCGGGGAGCTGTTTTTT
NA	NA	TRBV9	TRBJ2-4	CASSVEDRVGDIQYF	TGTGCCAGCAGCGTAGAGGATAGGGTGGGAGACATTCAGTACTTC
NA	NA	TRBV10-3	TRBJ2-7	CAISEGGYEQYF	TGTGCCATCAGTGAAGGCGGCTACGAGCAGTACTTC
NA	NA	TRBV5-1	TRBJ2-6	CASSADILLGFDSGANVLTF	TGCGCCAGCAGCGCGGACATCCTCCTTGGTTTTGACTCTGGGGCCAACGTCCTGACTTTC
NA	TRBD1	TRBV5-6	TRBJ1-2	CASSQGQDYGYTF	TGTGCCAGCAGCCAAGGACAGGACTATGGCTACACCTTC
NA	TRBD1	TRBV7-2	TRBJ2-7	CASSSYTGTGFEQYF	TGTGCCAGCAGCTCTTATACCGGGACAGGTTTCGAGCAGTACTTC
NA	TRBD1	TRBV4-1	TRBJ1-3	CAVGQAANGNTIYF	TGCGCAGTTGGACAGGCGGCGAATGGAAACACCATATATTTT